This T cell receptor beta chain was identified in a study of T cells in tuberculosis. Study-level background: The T cells targeted glucose monomycolate, a mycobacterial lipid, via CD1B. In South Africa, adults with active tuberculosis were compared with IGRA-negative and latently infected IGRA-positive adolescents.

The repertoire was sequenced with immunoSEQ multiplex PCR; TCRdb's copy has only in-frame clones and lacks some. Of 30,000 to 35,000 clones listed, approximately 90% are singletons. Study-level results: Active tuberculosis alpha repertoires lay closer to GMM-specific TCRs than controls'. The TCR-beta difference was not significant; alpha differences partly reflected length.

A remark on this clone: Its antigen remains unknown.

The CDR3 is 14 residues long. Trimming cost V 3 bases and J 6 bases; bases outside gene matches: 6. Per germline, CDR1 LNHDA and CDR2 SQIVND (reference sequence). Time point here: new active TB diagnosis, blood taken before or within 7 days of starting treatment. The rearrangement joins TRBV19 to TRBJ2-7; 9 nucleotides line up with TRBD2. The TCR originated in an adult with tuberculosis. Some clones in this sample may be carry-over from other donors' samples. Source: PBMCs, taken at tuberculosis diagnosis. The chain's CDR3 is CASSMRGGSFEQYF. In DNA form, the CDR3 reads TGTGCCAGTAGTATGCGGGGGGGCTCTTTCGAGCAGTACTTC.